This T cell receptor beta chain was sequenced in a study of shared clonotypes between healthy human individuals. The overall study: Donor composition was two women and a few men, aged 18 to 49. Every donor yielded three CD4 naive, three CD4 memory, two CD8 naive and one CD8 memory plate.

The germline gives CDR1 MGHRA, CDR2 YSYEKL. CDR3 length equals 14 residues. Among the donors, all were Caucasian adults who lived in Nashville, Tennessee. Using immunoSEQ multiplex PCR, the repertoire was profiled, and TCRdb retains in-frame clones only, with some absent. The sample consists of about 180,000 clones, just under 95% of them appearing once. Sequences were obtained from naive CD4+ T cells sorted from blood. As to subset: CD45RA+ positively selected. The rearrangement links TRBV4-1 to TRBJ2-5; D perhaps matches TRBD1 (6 bases). The end of the DNA aligns better with TRBJ2-7, so the J call may be wrong. The clonotype originates from a woman in her 30s in good health. Here the CDR3 reads CASSQGQGSYEQYF. The CDR3 bases are TGCGCCAGCAGCCAAGGTCAGGGGTCCTACGAGCAGTACTTC.